This TCR beta chain was identified in a study of tumor-infiltrating lymphocytes in primary liver carcinoma. About this clonotype itself: One end of the junction does not line up with germline, which may come from a read error.

The CDR3 loop spans 14 amino acids. They got blood RNA out of unsorted whole blood and also pulled out germline DNA. Collection of around 4 milliliters of peripheral blood took place before surgery. Using a constant-region primer together with ProtoScript II reverse transcriptase, TCR beta cDNA was made from 500 ng of total RNA. Three nested multiplex PCR rounds, a slightly modified ARM-PCR, produced the libraries for TCR beta. Both of the initial two PCR rounds ran for around 10 cycles and employed TRBV1-TRBV30 forward primers alongside a C-beta reverse primer. A single record per CDR3 protein comes from TCRdb applying MiXCR to the multiplex PCR reads. This table holds approximately 300,000 distinct CDR3 sequences, 60% to 80% found once.

The chain carries TRBV12-3 or TRBV12-4 and TRBJ2-3; D not resolved. Sequenced material: peripheral blood. The TCR sequence derives from a middle-aged man with primary liver carcinoma and hepatitis B virus infection. The chain's CDR3 is CANSFLVGTDTQYF. CDR3 in DNA: TGTGCCAACAGTTTTTTGGTGGGGACAGATACGCAGTATTTT.